This T cell receptor beta chain was sequenced for a study of sequential checkpoint blockade in melanoma. At the level of the study: First-line arms were nivolumab then ipilimumab, or the reverse, randomized 1:1. Each arm's sequence ended with maintenance nivolumab.

CDR3 length: 12 residues. Germline V CDR1 and CDR2: SGHDN, FVKESK. The ends were cut back, 1 base at V and 6 bases at J, with 4 bases in the middle. Sequenced by immunoSEQ multiplex PCR; TCRdb stores in-frame clones only, minus some. This sample has around 39,000 clones, with 84% found just once. Stated treatment: randomized to nivolumab then ipilimumab (arm A) or the reverse (arm B). DNA-damaging chemotherapy had not been given to any patient beforehand. Sorted cells were live CD3+CD8+, lacking CD19 and CD56, from PBMCs. V gene TRBV14 combines with J gene TRBJ2-1; D is undetermined. The sequence derives from a human donor with melanoma. The source material was CD8+ T cells sorted from blood (inferred from file names), sampled from a patient given nivolumab and ipilimumab in sequence. This CDR3 reads CASSQGLNEQFF. CDR3 sequence (DNA): TGTGCCAGCAGCCAAGGACTCAATGAGCAGTTCTTC.